These T cell receptor beta chains were read from a single sample in a study of CD8 T cells in Susac syndrome. TCRdb reprocessed the immunoSEQ multiplex PCR reads via MiXCR and lists one record per CDR3 protein. The repertoire includes approximately 100,000 distinct CDR3 sequences, 90% to 98% of them detected once, and 0.096% sits in the top ten. Sequenced sample: CD4+ T cells from PBMCs. Receptors were obtained from a human donor in good health. The CDR3 runs from the conserved cysteine through the conserved F or W. A D gene is named only where the DNA matches it firmly.

V: TRBV6-2/TRBV6-3; length: 16; D: TRBD2; J: TRBJ2-5; DNA: TGTGCCAGCAGTCCCTGGAGCGGGAGTGGGCACGAGACCCAGTACTTC; CDR3: CASSPWSGSGHETQYF
V: TRBV6-2/TRBV6-3; length: 12; D: -; J: TRBJ2-7; DNA: TGTGCCAGCAGTTACGGCCACCAAGAGCAGTACTTC; CDR3: CASSYGHQEQYF
V: TRBV24-1; length: 16; D: -; J: TRBJ2-5; DNA: TGTGCCACCAGTGACCTGGGGACCACGAACCAAGAGACCCAGTACTTC; CDR3: CATSDLGTTNQETQYF
V: TRBV6-5; length: 15; D: TRBD1; J: TRBJ2-7; DNA: TGTGCCAGCAGTTACTCTTGGGACAGGGGTGGCGAGCAGTACTTC; CDR3: CASSYSWDRGGEQYF
V: TRBV28; length: 15; D: -; J: TRBJ2-5; DNA: TGTGCCAGCAGTCCCCCGGGGTGGGGCCAAGAGACCCAGTACTTC; CDR3: CASSPPGWGQETQYF
V: TRBV29-1; length: 13; D: -; J: TRBJ1-2; DNA: TGCAGCGCCCGGGACGGGGGTTGGAATGGCTACACCTTC; CDR3: CSARDGGWNGYTF
V: TRBV6-7; length: 15; D: TRBD2; J: TRBJ2-3; DNA: TGTGCCCCCCAGGAGGTAGCGGGAGGCAAAGATACGCAGTATTTT; CDR3: CAPQEVAGGKDTQYF
V: TRBV20-1; length: 13; D: TRBD2; J: TRBJ2-5; DNA: TGCAGTGCTCCGACTAGCGGAGGGGAGACCCAGTACTTC; CDR3: CSAPTSGGETQYF
V: TRBV6-2/TRBV6-3; length: 16; D: TRBD2; J: TRBJ2-5; DNA: TGTGCCAGCAGTTACAGAGCGGGAGGGCCCCAAGAGACCCAGTACTTC; CDR3: CASSYRAGGPQETQYF
V: TRBV5-1; length: 15; D: TRBD2; J: TRBJ2-1; DNA: TGCGCCAGCAGCTTGGCAGCGGGAGGGCCCGGTGAGCAGTTCTTC; CDR3: CASSLAAGGPGEQFF
V: TRBV3-1; length: 17; D: -; J: TRBJ2-1; DNA: TGTGCCAGCAGCCTGTTGAAACGGGACTCCCCGCACAATGAGCAGTTCTTC; CDR3: CASSLLKRDSPHNEQFF
V: TRBV6-1; length: 16; D: TRBD1; J: TRBJ1-1; DNA: TGTGCCAGCAGTGGATCCGGGACAGGGGGACGCGCTGAAGCTTTCTTT; CDR3: CASSGSGTGGRAEAFF
V: TRBV29-1; length: 11; D: TRBD2; J: TRBJ2-7; DNA: TGCAGCGTGGGGGAGGGCTACGAGCAGTACTTC; CDR3: CSVGEGYEQYF
V: TRBV2; length: 12; D: -; J: TRBJ2-1; DNA: TGTGCCAGCAGGGCTGGTGTGGCTGAGCAGTTCTTC; CDR3: CASRAGVAEQFF
V: TRBV7-2; length: 15; D: -; J: TRBJ2-7; DNA: TGTGCCAGCAGCTTAGCGGGGCTTCCCCCCATAGAGCAGTACTTC; CDR3: CASSLAGLPPIEQYF
V: TRBV7-2; length: 15; D: -; J: TRBJ2-1; DNA: TGTGCCAGCAGCCCCTTCGGGCGGGTCCAGAATGAGCAGTTCTTC; CDR3: CASSPFGRVQNEQFF
V: TRBV20-1; length: 14; D: TRBD2; J: TRBJ2-7; DNA: TGCAGTGCTAGAGATTGGGAGGGTGTCCACGAGCAGTACTTC; CDR3: CSARDWEGVHEQYF